The present entry profiles one T cell receptor beta chain with its context. This sample was taken from a study of cytomegalovirus exposure and HLA in healthy donors. V dropped 0 bases and J dropped 2; count of bases not matched to a gene: 7. Looked up from germline, CDR1 is SGDLS and CDR2 is YYNGEE. The CDR3 is 17 residues long. 60 Vbeta and 13 Jbeta primers were used in PCR. Sequencing used immunoSEQ multiplex PCR; TCRdb keeps in-frame clones, though not all of them. This table lists approximately 150,000 clones. The sequence was collected from a male donor in good health and CMV-seronegative. The chain combines TRBV9 with TRBJ1-2; 10 bases agree with TRBD1. The sample was PBMCs. The CDR3 nucleotides are TGTGCCAGCAGCGTAGAGGAGGTGGGACAGGGGAACTATGGCTACACCTTC. It encodes CASSVEEVGQGNYGYTF.